These 27 T cell receptor beta chains share one sample of origin, sequenced in a study of cytomegalovirus exposure and HLA in healthy donors. Amplification used 60 Vbeta primers and 13 Jbeta primers. Sequencing was performed with immunoSEQ multiplex PCR; in TCRdb, only in-frame clones are kept and a portion is missing. The table records 200,000 or so clones, approximately 81% of them present only once. The sample consisted of PBMCs. These receptor sequences come from a human donor in good health.

The chain joins TRBV4-3 to TRBJ2-3, with TRBD1 matching 10 bases. The CDR3 loop spans 16 amino acids. The V gene's germline CDR1 is LGHNA and CDR2 YSLEER. Germline trimming cut 3 bases from V and 2 bases from J; bases unmatched to any gene: 5. The CDR3 nucleotides read TGCGCCAGCAGCCACGGGGACAGGGGTTCCACAGATACGCAGTATTTT. This translates into CASSHGDRGSTDTQYF.

V gene TRBV30 combines with J gene TRBJ1-5; TRBD1 is a possible D gene (5 bases). The CDR3 extends over 19 amino acids. Germline CDR1 GTSNPN, CDR2 SVGIG (reference sequence). Between the trimmed V and J ends, which lost 0 bases and 0 bases, there was a span of 21 bases. This CDR3 reads CAWSVADWGLSYSNQPQHF. CDR3 coding DNA: TGTGCCTGGAGTGTCGCGGATTGGGGCCTTTCATATAGCAATCAGCCCCAGCATTTT.

The chain couples TRBV19 to TRBJ2-1, with 10 bases identical to TRBD2. V trimming: 5 bases; J trimming: 4 bases; junction bases outside the gene matches: 8. CDR1 and CDR2 from the germline V gene are LNHDA and SQIVND (reference sequence). The CDR3 extends over 16 amino acids. The CDR3 sequence is CASSPNLAGVYNEQFF. CDR3 DNA: TGTGCCAGTAGTCCCAACCTAGCGGGAGTGTACAATGAGCAGTTCTTC.

The chain links TRBV10-3 to TRBJ2-6; 9 bases map to TRBD1. This CDR3 spans 18 amino acids. Germline CDR1 reads ENHRY; CDR2 reads SYGVKD. J lost 1 base, V lost 0 bases, and 4 bases had no gene match. The CDR3 here is CAISESGTGRSGANVLTF. CDR3 DNA: TGTGCCATCAGTGAGTCCGGGACAGGGAGGTCTGGGGCCAACGTCCTGACTTTC.

The chain links TRBV10-1 to TRBJ2-1; no reliable D call. The V gene lost 4 bases and the J gene lost 5 bases, with 9 bases spanning the gap. CDR3 size: 13 residues. Per the germline V gene, CDR1 is WNHNN and CDR2 is SYGVQD (reference sequence). The CDR3 here is CASSVYRNNEQFF. The CDR3 DNA sequence: TGCGCCAGCAGTGTGTACAGAAACAATGAGCAGTTCTTC.

The gene calls are TRBV11-2 and TRBJ2-5, with 7 bases matching TRBD2. The CDR3 length is 14 residues. Trimming took 5 bases from V and 2 from J; bases not matched to a gene: 5. Germline V gene sequence: CDR1 SGHAT, CDR2 FQNNGV. CDR3 region: CASSRGGNQETQYF. The CDR3 coding sequence is TGTGCCAGCAGCCGCGGGGGAAATCAAGAGACCCAGTACTTC.

This chain joins TRBV7-9 and TRBJ1-1; 7 bases are a match to TRBD1. The CDR3 sequence is 17 residues long. V was pared by 0 bases and J by 0 bases, with 7 bases of the junction left unmatched. Germline V gene data show CDR1 as SEHNR and CDR2 as FQNEAQ (reference sequence). The CDR3 sequence is CASSLALTGTVNTEAFF. The CDR3 DNA follows: TGTGCCAGCAGCTTAGCCCTAACCGGGACAGTGAACACTGAAGCTTTCTTT.

The CDR3 DNA follows: TGTGCCAGCAGTGAAGCCTCGTGGGAGGGCTTAGCCAAAAACATTCAGTACTTC. Translated: CASSEASWEGLAKNIQYF. The chain joins TRBV6-1 to TRBJ2-4, with 7 bases fitting TRBD2. V shed 0 bases and J 0 bases; nucleotides not matched to a gene: 8. The CDR3 length is 18 residues. Germline-derived CDR1 and CDR2 are MNHNS and SASEGT.

CDR3 bases: TGTGCCATCAGTGAACTAGCGGGAGGTTGGGCGGCCAAAAACATTCAGTACTTC. Encoded protein: CAISELAGGWAAKNIQYF. V usage is TRBV10-3 and J usage is TRBJ2-4, with 12 bases identical to TRBD2. Germline assignment: CDR1 ENHRY and CDR2 SYGVKD. This CDR3 has 18 amino acids. Trimming removed 3 bases from V and 1 base from J; junction bases left unmatched: 7.

The gene calls are TRBV7-3 and TRBJ1-2; TRBD1 matches at 7 bases. CDR1 SGHTA and CDR2 FQGTGA come from the germline V gene. This CDR3 has 17 amino acids. Germline trimming cut 4 bases from V and 4 bases from J; bases unmatched to any gene: 15. The CDR3 nucleotides read TGTGCCAGCAGCTCCCGGGGGGGCGACAGGGCTCCCTATGGCTACACCTTC. Protein product: CASSSRGGDRAPYGYTF.

V and J are TRBV15 and TRBJ2-2, with D uncertain. The ends were cut back, 5 bases at V and 0 bases at J, with 10 bases in the middle. The germline CDR1 and CDR2 sequences are LNHNV and YYDKDF (reference sequence). The CDR3 is made up of 15 amino acids. Written as DNA, the CDR3 is TGTGCCACCAGCTCGGGTGCAGCGAACACCGGGGAGCTGTTTTTT. Residues: CATSSGAANTGELFF.

The chain employs TRBV11-2 and TRBJ2-2, with TRBD2 matching over 10 bases. This CDR3 region has 17 residues. The junction had 13 bases not matched to a gene; V was cut back by 5 bases and J by 7 bases. Germline V CDR1 and CDR2: SGHAT, FQNNGV. The CDR3 protein is CASSPPTGLAVGGELFF. Written as DNA, the CDR3 is TGTGCCAGCAGCCCGCCCACCGGACTAGCGGTAGGCGGGGAGCTGTTTTTT.

This chain joins TRBV4-2 and TRBJ2-2; 10 bases are shared with TRBD2. CDR1 LGHNA and CDR2 YNFKEQ come from the germline V gene. Trimming cost V 2 bases and J 6 bases; bases outside gene matches: 3. The CDR3 runs to 15 residues. CDR3 nucleotides: TGTGCCAGCAGCCAAAGTCTAGCGGGAGCCGGGGAGCTGTTTTTT. This translates into CASSQSLAGAGELFF.

The chain carries TRBV19 and TRBJ1-2, with D possibly TRBD1 on 5 matching bases. Germline V CDR1 and CDR2: LNHDA, SQIVND (reference sequence). The CDR3 is 18 residues long. V was clipped by 1 base and J by 2 bases, with 20 bases between them. CDR3 sequence (DNA): TGTGCCAGTAGTATAGTAGGTACAGGAAGTAGGGGAAACTATGGCTACACCTTC. Translating gives CASSIVGTGSRGNYGYTF.

The chain employs TRBV2 and TRBJ2-7; 7 bases map to TRBD1. J lost 0 bases, V lost 6 bases, and 8 bases had no gene match. The CDR3 is made up of 15 amino acids. Germline CDR1 is SNHLY and CDR2 is FYNNEI. CDR3 sequence reads: CASSKTGQNSYEQYF. CDR3 in DNA: TGTGCCAGCAGCAAGACAGGGCAAAACTCCTACGAGCAGTACTTC. Looking up the rest from reference TRBV2 and TRBJ2-7 gives the full variable domain: EPEVTQTPSHQVTQMGQEVILRCVPISNHLYFYWYRQILGQKVEFLVSFYNNEISEKSEIFDDQFSVERPDGSNFTLKIRSTKLEDSAMYFCASSKTGQNSYEQYFGPGTRLTVT.

J is TRBJ2-7 and V is TRBV25-1; D might be TRBD1 (5 bases). V lost 5 bases and J lost 5, with 19 bases in between. The CDR3 loop spans 15 amino acids. Germline CDR1 MGHDK, CDR2 SYGVNS. The CDR3 protein is CASSPHEAGYHEQYF. In nucleotides, the CDR3 is TGTGCCAGCAGTCCACACGAGGCAGGGTACCACGAGCAGTACTTC.

This clone was picked up a small number of times. This rearrangement joins TRBV28 to TRBJ2-5; 8 bases match TRBD1. This CDR3 is 15 amino acids long. The germline V gene has CDR1 MDHEN and CDR2 SYDVKM. The V gene end was trimmed by 2 bases and the J gene end by 2 bases; junction bases not matched to a gene: 4. The CDR3 reads CASSLEGQGQETQYF. DNA for the CDR3: TGTGCCAGCAGTTTAGAAGGACAGGGTCAAGAGACCCAGTACTTC.

The chain is built from TRBV6-5 and TRBJ1-1; the D is unclear. CDR1 is MNHEY, CDR2 SVGAGI, per germline. The CDR3 has 14 residues. V was shortened by 6 bases and J by 5 bases, with 16 bases between the two germline ends. CDR3 residues: CASRVTEAWTEAFF. The CDR3 coding sequence is TGTGCCAGCAGGGTAACGGAAGCGTGGACTGAAGCTTTCTTT.

A few counts support this clone. The chain uses TRBV28 and TRBJ1-2; 10 nucleotides agree with TRBD1. V lost 4 bases to trimming and J lost 8 bases; unmatched junction nucleotides: 4. CDR1 and CDR2 (germline): MDHEN, SYDVKM. CDR3 length: 13 amino acids. DNA for the CDR3: TGTGCCAGCAGTTCTCGGACAGGGGGGGGCTACACCTTC. Its translation is CASSSRTGGGYTF.

This clone was found a few times. CDR3 residues: CASSQASQGYEQYF. CDR3 in DNA: TGTGCCAGCAGCCAAGCTTCTCAGGGCTACGAGCAGTACTTC. The chain uses TRBV14 and TRBJ2-7; TRBD1 is a possible D gene (5 bases). The CDR3 runs to 14 residues. The V gene's germline CDR1 is SGHDN and CDR2 FVKESK. With 1 base removed from V and 3 bases from J, the gap between germline ends came to 10 bases.

This clone was observed a few times. The chain recombines TRBV13 with TRBJ2-5; 8 positions agree with TRBD2. CDR1 is PRHDT, CDR2 FYEKMQ, per germline (reference sequence). V was pared by 5 bases and J by 3 bases, with 17 bases of the junction left unmatched. This CDR3 has 18 amino acids. The CDR3 nucleotides are TGTGCCAGCAGCGCAGGGGTGGGGGCGGGAGGCTTCGAAGAGACCCAGTACTTC. Protein: CASSAGVGAGGFEETQYF.

The chain carries TRBV30 and TRBJ1-2; 8 positions agree with TRBD1. Germline lookup yields CDR1 GTSNPN and CDR2 SVGIG (reference sequence). The V gene end was trimmed by 2 bases and the J gene end by 8 bases; junction bases not matched to a gene: 13. CDR3 length: 15 residues. In nucleotides, the CDR3 is TGTGCCTGGAGTCTTTTTCCTGGGACAGGCGGGGGCTACACCTTC. Its translation is CAWSLFPGTGGGYTF.

V usage is TRBV7-3 and J usage is TRBJ1-1; 7 bases line up with TRBD1. Germline V CDR1 and CDR2: SGHTA, FQGTGA. The CDR3 has 15 amino acids. Trimming cost V 0 bases and J 1 base; bases outside gene matches: 2. The CDR3 loop is CASSLTRDRNTEAFF. The DNA for the CDR3 is TGTGCCAGCAGCTTAACCCGGGACAGGAACACTGAAGCTTTCTTT.

This clone was seen only once. The gene calls are TRBV28 and TRBJ2-3; 7 positions match TRBD2. The CDR3 extends over 14 amino acids. Per germline, CDR1 MDHEN and CDR2 SYDVKM. J lost 2 bases, V lost 3 bases, and 2 bases had no gene match. CDR3 coding DNA: TGTGCCAGCAGTTTTGCGGGGGACACAGATACGCAGTATTTT. Translation: CASSFAGDTDTQYF.

The chain combines TRBV2 with TRBJ1-5; weak D call: TRBD1 (6 bases). This CDR3 contains 16 residues. Per the germline V gene, CDR1 is SNHLY and CDR2 is FYNNEI. Trimming removed 4 bases from V and 2 bases from J, with 15 bases in between. The CDR3 sequence is CASSAAGDYGNQPQHF. As DNA, the CDR3 is TGTGCCAGCAGTGCGGCAGGGGATTATGGCAATCAGCCCCAGCATTTT.

The chain has TRBV11-2 and TRBJ1-2, with 9 bases identical to TRBD1. After removal of 8 bases from V and 4 bases from J, the junction contained 8 bases not matched to a gene. The CDR3 has 14 residues. Germline V gene data show CDR1 as SGHAT and CDR2 as FQNNGV. CDR3 DNA sequence: TGTGCCAGCCGAAACAGGGGGCTCGGCTATGGCTACACCTTC. It codes for CASRNRGLGYGYTF.

This clone was seen a single time. The gene calls are TRBV4-1 and TRBJ1-2; no clear D gene. The germline V and J ends were trimmed by 0 bases and 3 bases, with 14 bases remaining between them. Germline V gene data show CDR1 as MGHRA and CDR2 as YSYEKL. The CDR3 loop spans 16 amino acids. The CDR3 bases are TGCGCCAGCAGCCAAGAATCGTCGGGTTTGGACTATGGCTACACCTTC. Amino acid sequence: CASSQESSGLDYGYTF.